This passage covers 16 T cell receptor beta chains from one sample sequenced in a study of shared clonotypes between healthy human individuals. Measured with immunoSEQ multiplex PCR; TCRdb has only the in-frame clones, and not every one. This sample has 740,000 or so clones, with around 73% found just once. The sample consisted of memory CD4+ T cells sorted from blood. The subset here: CD45RA-negative fraction. These receptors were collected from a woman aged 30 to 39 in good health.

This sequence joins TRBV11-2 and TRBJ1-4; D remains ambiguous. V was shortened by 5 bases and J by 8 bases, with 12 bases between the two germline ends. CDR1 and CDR2 (germline): SGHAT, FQNNGV. This CDR3 comprises 13 residues. In DNA form, the CDR3 reads TGTGCCAGCAGCCCAAAGCAGAAGGAAAAACTGTTTTTT. Protein product: CASSPKQKEKLFF. Drawing the rest from reference TRBV11-2 and TRBJ1-4, the complete variable domain is EAGVAQSPRYKIIEKRQSVAFWCNPISGHATLYWYQQILGQGPKLLIQFQNNGVVDDSQLPKDRFSAERLKGVDSTLKIQPAKLEDSAVYLCASSPKQKEKLFFGSGTQLSVL.

V and J are TRBV7-2 and TRBJ2-7; 7 bases are shared with TRBD1. V lost 2 bases to trimming and J lost 5 bases; unmatched junction nucleotides: 3. Germline V gene sequence: CDR1 SGHTA, CDR2 FQGNSA. CDR3 length: 13 amino acids. The CDR3 nucleotides are TGTGCCAGCAGCTTAAGAGGGGGCGACGAGCAGTACTTC. It encodes CASSLRGGDEQYF.

As to this clone: It differs at one base from a far larger clone, so likely a read error. Other nucleotide sequences from this sample produce the same CDR3. The chain uses TRBV7-9 and TRBJ2-7; D perhaps matches TRBD1 (6 bases). This CDR3 is built from 16 residues. The germline V gene has CDR1 SEHNR and CDR2 FQNEAQ (reference sequence). The V end was cut by 5 bases, the J end by 4 bases, with 21 bases between. The CDR3 region has the DNA TGTGCCAGCAGCCTCATTCAGACAGGAGGATCTTACGAGCAGTACTTC. This gives the protein CASSLIQTGGSYEQYF.

The chain recombines TRBV5-1 with TRBJ1-1, with 9 positions matching TRBD1. With V trimmed by 0 bases and J by 7 bases, 4 bases remained unmatched. This CDR3 has 14 amino acids. Germline CDR1 SGHRS, CDR2 YFSETQ. CDR3 sequence (DNA): TGCGCCAGCAGCTTGGGAGGACAGGGGAATGAAGCTTTCTTT. Encoded protein: CASSLGGQGNEAFF.

For this clone: The junction shows a germline mismatch at one end, possibly a read error. The V gene is TRBV19, the J gene TRBJ1-5; the D is unclear. Germline CDR1 reads LNHDA; CDR2 reads SQIVND (reference sequence). This CDR3 contains 15 residues. For the CDR3, the DNA is TGTGCCAGTAGTCTAGACAATGTGAGCAATCAGCCCCAGCATTTT. It codes for CASSLDNVSNQPQHF.

This clone was seen only a few times. The rearrangement uses TRBV4-2 and TRBJ2-7; tentatively, D is TRBD2 (6 bases). This CDR3 has 16 amino acids. V lost 2 bases to trimming and J lost 5 bases, with 19 bases between them. Germline V lookup: CDR1 LGHNA, CDR2 YNFKEQ. CDR3 bases: TGTGCCAGCAGCCAAATTCCGAGACTAGAGAGTGACGAGCAGTACTTC. It translates to CASSQIPRLESDEQYF.

The chain is built from TRBV5-1 and TRBJ2-7, with 12 nucleotides matching TRBD1. Germline values: CDR1 SGHRS, CDR2 YFSETQ. The J segment lost 6 bases and the V segment lost 3 bases, leaving 1 base of the junction unmatched. The CDR3 totals 13 residues. CDR3 sequence reads: CASSWGQGAEQYF. In DNA form, the CDR3 reads TGCGCCAGCAGCTGGGGACAGGGGGCCGAGCAGTACTTC.

The count of this clone is one. This chain uses TRBV28 with TRBJ2-2; D is uncertain. The germline CDR1 and CDR2 sequences are MDHEN and SYDVKM. Trimming pared 5 bases from V and 6 bases from J, leaving 22 bases between. The CDR3 has 17 amino acids. CDR3 residues: CASSPWGAVRSAGELFF. CDR3 DNA sequence: TGTGCCAGCAGTCCCTGGGGTGCGGTAAGATCTGCCGGGGAGCTGTTTTTT.

The chain combines TRBV29-1 with TRBJ2-5; TRBD2 agrees at 9 bases. CDR1 and CDR2 (germline): SQVTM, ANQGSEA. The CDR3 has 12 residues. The V and J ends lost 7 bases and 4 bases, in that order; junction bases with no gene match: 4. The CDR3 loop reads CSAEAGGETQYF. CDR3 in DNA: TGCAGCGCAGAAGCGGGAGGAGAGACCCAGTACTTC.

There are a few counts of this clone. The chain joins TRBV11-2 to TRBJ1-1; tentative D call: TRBD1 (5 bases). V dropped 5 bases and J dropped 5 bases, with 15 bases sitting between them. There are 14 residues in the CDR3. Germline-derived CDR1 and CDR2 are SGHAT and FQNNGV. CDR3 sequence reads: CASSPSQGGTEAFF. The CDR3, as DNA: TGTGCCAGCAGCCCAAGCCAGGGAGGTACTGAAGCTTTCTTT.

The rearrangement links TRBV29-1 to TRBJ2-3; possible D gene TRBD1, 6 bases. V was clipped by 7 bases and J by 2 bases, with 16 bases between them. Germline loops: CDR1 SQVTM, CDR2 ANQGSEA. The CDR3 consists of 14 residues. This CDR3 reads CSGVRQAYTDTQYF. CDR3 in DNA: TGCAGCGGGGTGCGACAGGCCTACACAGATACGCAGTATTTT.

The chain employs TRBV4-1 and TRBJ2-7, with 7 bases lining up with TRBD1. This CDR3 comprises 13 residues. J lost 5 bases, V lost 1 base, and 2 bases had no gene match. Germline V gives CDR1 MGHRA, CDR2 YSYEKL. CDR3 coding DNA: TGCGCCAGCAGCCAAGGACAGGGCGACGAGCAGTACTTC. Its protein is CASSQGQGDEQYF.

CDR3 nucleotides: TGTGCCAGCAGTCCTCAGGGGGGCACTGAAGCTTTCTTT. Its protein is CASSPQGGTEAFF. The rearrangement links TRBV28 to TRBJ1-1, with 7 bases lining up with TRBD1. Germline V lookup: CDR1 MDHEN, CDR2 SYDVKM. The V segment lost 5 bases and the J segment 4 bases; nucleotides outside the gene matches: 4. The CDR3 length is 13 residues.

This chain uses TRBV5-5 with TRBJ1-4; D gene uncertain. Trimming left V 2 bases short and J 3 bases short, with 14 bases between. This CDR3 has 16 amino acids. Germline lookup yields CDR1 SGHKS and CDR2 YYEKEE (reference sequence). This chain's CDR3 is CASSFAPVMANEKLFF. For the CDR3, the DNA is TGTGCCAGCAGCTTCGCCCCAGTTATGGCTAATGAAAAACTGTTTTTT.

This clone was recorded a few times. Other DNA sequences within the sample encode an identical CDR3. The CDR3 DNA follows: TGCGCCAGCAGCCTGGGGGACAGGGATTCGCAGCCCCAGCATTTT. This encodes CASSLGDRDSQPQHF. The chain links TRBV5-1 to TRBJ1-5, with 9 bases that match TRBD1. The length of the CDR3 is 15 residues. Trimming took 4 bases from V and 7 from J; bases not matched to a gene: 9. CDR1 is SGHRS and CDR2 is YFSETQ in the germline V gene.

Notes on this clone: This specimen includes other DNA sequences encoding the same CDR3. The chain uses TRBV5-1 and TRBJ2-3; no reliable D call. Looked up from germline, CDR1 is SGHRS and CDR2 is YFSETQ. CDR3 size: 13 residues. Trimming removed 2 bases at V and 4 bases at J, with 8 bases between. The CDR3 coding sequence is TGCGCCAGCAGCTTCCTAGACCCAGATACGCAGTATTTT. As protein: CASSFLDPDTQYF.